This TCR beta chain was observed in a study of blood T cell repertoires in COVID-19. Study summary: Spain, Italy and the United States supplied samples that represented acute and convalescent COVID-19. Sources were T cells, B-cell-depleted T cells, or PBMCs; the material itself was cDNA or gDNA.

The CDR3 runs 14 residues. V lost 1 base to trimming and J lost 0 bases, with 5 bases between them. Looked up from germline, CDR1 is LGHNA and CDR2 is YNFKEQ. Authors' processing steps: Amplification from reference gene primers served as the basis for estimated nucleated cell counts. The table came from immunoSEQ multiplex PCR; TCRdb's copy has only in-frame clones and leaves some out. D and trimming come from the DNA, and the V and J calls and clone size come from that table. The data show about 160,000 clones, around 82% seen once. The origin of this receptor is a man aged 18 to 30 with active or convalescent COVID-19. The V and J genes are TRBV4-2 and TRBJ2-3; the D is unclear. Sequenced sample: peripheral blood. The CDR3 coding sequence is TGTGCCAGCAGCCAAGCCAGTAGCACAGATACGCAGTATTTT. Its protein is CASSQASSTDTQYF.